This note documents a single T cell receptor (beta chain) sequence. This sample is part of a study of T cell clonotyping in hematopoietic cell transplantation. Germline CDR1 is MDHEN and CDR2 is SYDVKM. This CDR3 has 16 amino acids. The junction had 13 bases not matched to a gene; V was cut back by 6 bases and J by 6 bases. Clones were read by immunoSEQ multiplex PCR, and TCRdb kept only the in-frame ones, dropping some. This table has approximately 70,000 clones, just under 95% appearing once. The TCR was taken from a man aged 50-59 years in good health. Some clones in this sample may be carry-over from other donors' samples. Material: peripheral blood mononuclear cells. This chain links TRBV28 with TRBJ1-5, with 8 bases that match TRBD1. The CDR3 DNA reads as TGTGCCAGCAGCCCCCCCGGACAGGGCAGAGGTCAGCCCCAGCATTTT. Amino acid sequence: CASSPPGQGRGQPQHF.